Listed below are T cell receptor beta chains from one sample, sequenced in a study of T cells expressing NK-cell markers. TCRdb reprocessed the 5' RACE reads and stores each CDR3 protein as one record, lacking DNA. This listing includes around 100,000 distinct CDR3 sequences. Material for sequencing was blood T cells: a sorted CD56 or NKG2C T cell subset, CD4+ or CD8+ T cells, or bulk PBMC T cells (not recorded which). The receptors stem from a woman between 18 and 70 years old in good health. The CDR3 runs from the conserved cysteine through the conserved F or W.

V gene	J gene	CDR3 protein
TRBV12-3/TRBV12-4	TRBJ1-2	CASRPTGLYGYTF
TRBV5-1	TRBJ1-2	CASSAGPIDGYTF
TRBV5-5	TRBJ2-1	CASSLSGTSGSVNEQFF
TRBV2	TRBJ2-7	CASDGQDSYEQYF
TRBV5-1	TRBJ1-5	CASSGAPGQPQHF
TRBV7-6	TRBJ2-7	CASSSSESSYEQYF
TRBV2	TRBJ1-1	CATPEANTEAFF
TRBV7-8	TRBJ2-1	CASSLVEDNEQFF
TRBV4-3	TRBJ2-2	CASSQDLFAWGLFF
TRBV6-2/TRBV6-3	TRBJ2-7	CASSYSGQQYF
TRBV7-9	TRBJ1-4	CASSGTGREKLFF
TRBV6-2/TRBV6-3	TRBJ2-7	CASSSWQVTYEQYF
TRBV29-1	TRBJ2-3	CSVEIGGSDTQYF
TRBV12-3/TRBV12-4	TRBJ2-1	CASSLSQGNEQFF
TRBV6-5	TRBJ2-3	CASSYNPPGEKQSTDTQYF
TRBV5-8	TRBJ2-3	CASSLVAGVDTQYF
TRBV12-5	TRBJ2-1	CASGLVLGGDEQFF
TRBV3-1	TRBJ1-4	CASSDEGNEKLFF
TRBV20-1	TRBJ1-5	CSAVPWDRDNQPQHF
TRBV6-1	TRBJ2-1	CASKHTEGGPHNEQFF
TRBV6-4	TRBJ1-2	CASNEGSSIYGYTF
TRBV27	TRBJ1-2	CASGDGTGANYGYTF
TRBV24-1	TRBJ2-3	CATSDPDSPEITDTQYF
TRBV5-6	TRBJ2-2	CASSWGNTASGELFF
TRBV7-2	TRBJ2-7	CASSQWSYEQYF
TRBV5-4	TRBJ2-2	CASSTITGELFF
TRBV11-2	TRBJ2-3	CASSRGLAGGPSTDTQYF
TRBV4-3	TRBJ1-2	CASSQDLQGNYGYTF
TRBV7-8	TRBJ2-2	CASSPGQGAPGELFF
TRBV10-3	TRBJ2-3	CAISEGDREVTDTQYF
TRBV6-2/TRBV6-3	TRBJ2-3	CASSYDAGTSGSTDTQYF
TRBV4-3	TRBJ2-7	CASSQALDRAGYEQYF
TRBV4-3	TRBJ2-7	CASSQGHTGPYEQYF
TRBV27	TRBJ2-2	CASSFGTSGGYGELFF
TRBV20-1	TRBJ2-1	CSARGPYNEQFF
TRBV14	TRBJ2-5	CASSQVWETQYF
TRBV5-6	TRBJ2-3	CASSLGALSTDTQYF
TRBV28	TRBJ2-1	CASRAGTGWNNEQFF
TRBV4-2	TRBJ1-4	CASSQEPGQGDEKLFF
TRBV29-1	TRBJ2-1	CSVDPGLHNEQFF
TRBV2	TRBJ2-1	CASLGDTSYNEQFF
TRBV6-2/TRBV6-3	TRBJ2-3	CASQDSYTDTQYF
TRBV27	TRBJ1-5	CASSFSSDSNQPQHF
TRBV29-1	TRBJ1-1	CSVEDEAALNTEAFF
TRBV14	TRBJ2-1	CASSQLAGGNNEQFF